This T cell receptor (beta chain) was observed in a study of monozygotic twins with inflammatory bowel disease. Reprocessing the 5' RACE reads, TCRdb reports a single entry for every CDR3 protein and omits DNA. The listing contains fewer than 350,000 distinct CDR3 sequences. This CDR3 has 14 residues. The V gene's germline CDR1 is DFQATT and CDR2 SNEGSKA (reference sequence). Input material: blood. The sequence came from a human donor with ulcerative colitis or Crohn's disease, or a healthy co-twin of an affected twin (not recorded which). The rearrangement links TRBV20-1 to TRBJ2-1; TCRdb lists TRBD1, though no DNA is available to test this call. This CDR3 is CSAPRGGRHNEQFF.